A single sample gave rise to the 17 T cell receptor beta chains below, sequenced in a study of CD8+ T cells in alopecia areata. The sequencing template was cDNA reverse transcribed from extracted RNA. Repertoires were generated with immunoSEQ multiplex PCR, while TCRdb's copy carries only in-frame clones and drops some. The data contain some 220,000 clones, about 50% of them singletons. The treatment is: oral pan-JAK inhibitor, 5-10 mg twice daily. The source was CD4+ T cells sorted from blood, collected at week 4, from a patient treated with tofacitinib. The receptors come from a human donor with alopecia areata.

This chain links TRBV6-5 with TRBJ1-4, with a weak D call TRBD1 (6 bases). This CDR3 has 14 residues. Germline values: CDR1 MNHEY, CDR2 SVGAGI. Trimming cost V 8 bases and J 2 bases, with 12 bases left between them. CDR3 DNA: TGTGCCAGCGGATCAGGGGCGACTAATGAAAAACTGTTTTTT. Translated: CASGSGATNEKLFF.

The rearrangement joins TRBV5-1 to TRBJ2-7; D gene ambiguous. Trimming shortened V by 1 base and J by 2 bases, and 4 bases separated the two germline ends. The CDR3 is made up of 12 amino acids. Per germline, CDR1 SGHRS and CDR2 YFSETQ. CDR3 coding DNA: TGCGCCAGCAGCTTGAGCACCTACGAGCAGTACTTC. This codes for CASSLSTYEQYF.

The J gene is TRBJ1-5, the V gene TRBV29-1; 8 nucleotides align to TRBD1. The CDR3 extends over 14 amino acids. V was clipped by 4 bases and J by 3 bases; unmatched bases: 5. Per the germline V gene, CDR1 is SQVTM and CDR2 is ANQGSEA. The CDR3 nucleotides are TGCAGCGTTGCCCAGGGGGCTACCAATCAGCCCCAGCATTTT. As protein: CSVAQGATNQPQHF.

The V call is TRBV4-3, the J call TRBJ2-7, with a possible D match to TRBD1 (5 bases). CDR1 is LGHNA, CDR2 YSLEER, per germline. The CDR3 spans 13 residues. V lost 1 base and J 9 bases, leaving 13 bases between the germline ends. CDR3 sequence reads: CASSQGTSYVQYF. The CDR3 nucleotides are TGCGCCAGCAGCCAAGGGACAAGTTATGTGCAGTACTTC.

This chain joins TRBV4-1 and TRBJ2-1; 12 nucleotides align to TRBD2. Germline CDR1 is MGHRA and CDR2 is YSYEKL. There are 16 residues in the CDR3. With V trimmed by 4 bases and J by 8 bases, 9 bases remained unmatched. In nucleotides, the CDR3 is TGCGCCAGCAGCCTTCTAGCGGGGGGGCAAGGCCATGAGCAGTTCTTC. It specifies CASSLLAGGQGHEQFF.

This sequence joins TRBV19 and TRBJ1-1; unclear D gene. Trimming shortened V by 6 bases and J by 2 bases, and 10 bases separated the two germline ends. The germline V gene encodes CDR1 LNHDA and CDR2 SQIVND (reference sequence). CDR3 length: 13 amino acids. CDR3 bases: TGTGCCAGTAGGTTTTATCGTAACACTGAAGCTTTCTTT. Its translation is CASRFYRNTEAFF.

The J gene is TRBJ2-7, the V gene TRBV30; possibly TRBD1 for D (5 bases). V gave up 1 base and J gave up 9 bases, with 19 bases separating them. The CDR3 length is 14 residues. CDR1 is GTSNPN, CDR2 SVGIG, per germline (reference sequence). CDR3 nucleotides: TGTGCCTGGAGTGATTGGTCAGGGCCGGTCCGGCAGTACTTC. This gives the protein CAWSDWSGPVRQYF.

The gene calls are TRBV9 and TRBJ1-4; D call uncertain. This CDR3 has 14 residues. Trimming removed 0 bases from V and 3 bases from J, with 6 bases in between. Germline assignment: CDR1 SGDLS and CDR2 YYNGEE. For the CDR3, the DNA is TGTGCCAGCAGCGTAGCACCATCTAATGAAAAACTGTTTTTT. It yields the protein CASSVAPSNEKLFF.

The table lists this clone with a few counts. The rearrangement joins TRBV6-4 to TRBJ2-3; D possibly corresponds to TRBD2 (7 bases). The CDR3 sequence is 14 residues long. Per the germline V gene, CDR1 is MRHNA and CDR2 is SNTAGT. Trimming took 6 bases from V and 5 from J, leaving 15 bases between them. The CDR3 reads CASSPRGAGDTQYF. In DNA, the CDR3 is TGTGCCAGCAGCCCCCGGGGGGCCGGAGATACGCAGTATTTT.

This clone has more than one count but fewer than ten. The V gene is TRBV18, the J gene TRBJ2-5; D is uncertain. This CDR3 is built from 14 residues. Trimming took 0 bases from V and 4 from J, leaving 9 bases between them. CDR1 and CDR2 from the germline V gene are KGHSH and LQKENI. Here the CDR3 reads CASSPPESRETQYF. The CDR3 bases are TGTGCCAGCTCACCACCGGAGTCTCGAGAGACCCAGTACTTC.

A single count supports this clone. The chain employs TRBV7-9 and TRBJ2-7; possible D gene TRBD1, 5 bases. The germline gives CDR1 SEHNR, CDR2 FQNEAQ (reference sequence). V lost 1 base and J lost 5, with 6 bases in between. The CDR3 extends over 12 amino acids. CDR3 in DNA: TGTGCCAGCAGCTTAGTAGGGGACGAGCAGTACTTC. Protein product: CASSLVGDEQYF.

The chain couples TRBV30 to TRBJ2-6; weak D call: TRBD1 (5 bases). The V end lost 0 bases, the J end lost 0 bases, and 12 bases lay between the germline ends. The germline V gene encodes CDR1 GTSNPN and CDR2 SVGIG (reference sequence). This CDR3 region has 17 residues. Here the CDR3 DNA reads TGTGCCTGGAGTGTCGGAACAGGTCCCTCTGGGGCCAACGTCCTGACTTTC. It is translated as CAWSVGTGPSGANVLTF.

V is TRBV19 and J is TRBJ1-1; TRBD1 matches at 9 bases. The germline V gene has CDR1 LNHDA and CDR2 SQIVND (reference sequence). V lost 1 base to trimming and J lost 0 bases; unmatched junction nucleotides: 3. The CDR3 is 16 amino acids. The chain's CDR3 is CASSIGRDRVNTEAFF. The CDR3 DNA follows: TGTGCCAGTAGTATAGGAAGGGACAGGGTGAACACTGAAGCTTTCTTT.

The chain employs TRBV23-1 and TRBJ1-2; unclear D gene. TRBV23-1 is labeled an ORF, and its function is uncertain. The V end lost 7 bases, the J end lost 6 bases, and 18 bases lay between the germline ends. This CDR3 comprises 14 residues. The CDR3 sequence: CASKARGVQDGYTF. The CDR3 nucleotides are TGCGCCAGCAAAGCCCGGGGAGTTCAAGATGGCTACACCTTC.

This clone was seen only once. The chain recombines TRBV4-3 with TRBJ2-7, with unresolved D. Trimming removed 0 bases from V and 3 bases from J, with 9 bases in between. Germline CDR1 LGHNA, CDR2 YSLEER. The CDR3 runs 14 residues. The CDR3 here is CASSQDTTDYEQYF. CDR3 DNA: TGCGCCAGCAGCCAAGATACTACTGACTACGAGCAGTACTTC.

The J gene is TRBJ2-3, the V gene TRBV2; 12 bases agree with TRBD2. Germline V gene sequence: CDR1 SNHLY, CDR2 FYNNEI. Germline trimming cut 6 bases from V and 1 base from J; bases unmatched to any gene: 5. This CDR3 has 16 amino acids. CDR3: CASRQTSGGRTDTQYF. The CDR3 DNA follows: TGTGCCAGCAGACAAACTAGCGGGGGGCGCACAGATACGCAGTATTTT.

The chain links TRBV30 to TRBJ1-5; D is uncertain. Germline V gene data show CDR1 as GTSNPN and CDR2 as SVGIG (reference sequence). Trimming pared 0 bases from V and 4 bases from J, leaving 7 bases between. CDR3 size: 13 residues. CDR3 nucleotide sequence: TGTGCCTGGAGTGTATCGCCAAATCAGCCCCAGCATTTT. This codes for CAWSVSPNQPQHF.